The clone carrying this T cell receptor (beta chain) was seen only a few times. This sample was taken from a study of blood T cell repertoires in COVID-19. Germline V gene lookup returns CDR1 LGHDT and CDR2 YNNKEL (reference sequence). This CDR3 has 14 residues. V shed 0 bases, J shed 6 bases, and the junction held 4 bases outside the gene matches. As originally analysed: Cell counts per sample came from amplifying reference gene primers. Sequencing used immunoSEQ multiplex PCR; TCRdb keeps in-frame clones, though not all of them. That table gives V, J and clone size, and the DNA gave D and trimming. The sample includes almost 400,000 clones, just under 90% of them seen just once.

Sequenced material: PBMCs or T cells enriched from blood (not recorded which). The TCR originated in a woman in her 30s who had recovered from COVID-19. J is TRBJ2-7 and V is TRBV3-1 (or the pseudogene TRBV3-2), with 8 bases matching TRBD2. The CDR3 nucleotides read TGTGCCAGCAGCCAAGATTGGGCGGGAGGCGAGCAGTACTTC. Its translation is CASSQDWAGGEQYF.